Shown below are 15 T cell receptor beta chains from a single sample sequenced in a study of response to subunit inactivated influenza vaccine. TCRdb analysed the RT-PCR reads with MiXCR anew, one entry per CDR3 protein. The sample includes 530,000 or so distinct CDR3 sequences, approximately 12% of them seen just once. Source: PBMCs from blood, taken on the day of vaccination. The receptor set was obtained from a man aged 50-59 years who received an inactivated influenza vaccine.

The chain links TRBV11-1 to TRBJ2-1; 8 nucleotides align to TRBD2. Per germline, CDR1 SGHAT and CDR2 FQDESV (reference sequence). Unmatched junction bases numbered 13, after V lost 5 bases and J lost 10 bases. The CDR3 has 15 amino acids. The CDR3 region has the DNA TGTGCCAGCAGCCGCCGCGGGAGGACCGATTTCGAGCAGTTCTTC. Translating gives CASSRRGRTDFEQFF.

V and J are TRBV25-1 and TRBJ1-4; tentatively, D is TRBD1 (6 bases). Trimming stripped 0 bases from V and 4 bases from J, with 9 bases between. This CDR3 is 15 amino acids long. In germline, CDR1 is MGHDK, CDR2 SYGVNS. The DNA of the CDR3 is TGTGCCAGCAGTGAATATCTACAGGGTAATGAAAAACTGTTTTTT. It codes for CASSEYLQGNEKLFF.

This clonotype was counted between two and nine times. CDR3 in DNA: TGTGCCAGCAGACGCGCAGGGGGCCCTAGCTATGGCTACACCTTC. Amino acids: CASRRAGGPSYGYTF. This chain uses TRBV6-2 or TRBV6-3 with TRBJ1-2, with TRBD1 matching 8 bases. The length of the CDR3 is 15 residues. Germline lookup yields CDR1 MNHEY and CDR2 SVGEGT. The ends lost 6 bases at V and 4 bases at J; junction bases unmatched: 10.

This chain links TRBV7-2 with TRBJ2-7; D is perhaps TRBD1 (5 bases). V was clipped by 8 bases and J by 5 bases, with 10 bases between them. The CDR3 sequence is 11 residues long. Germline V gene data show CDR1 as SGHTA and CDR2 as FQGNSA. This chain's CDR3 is CASGQHDEQYF. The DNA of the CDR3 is TGTGCCAGCGGACAACACGACGAGCAGTACTTC. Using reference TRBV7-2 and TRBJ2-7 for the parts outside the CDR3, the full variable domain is GAGVSQSPSNKVTEKGKDVELRCDPISGHTALYWYRQSLGQGLEFLIYFQGNSAPDKSGLPSDRFSAERTGGSVSTLTIQRTQQEDSAVYLCASGQHDEQYFGPGTRLTVT.

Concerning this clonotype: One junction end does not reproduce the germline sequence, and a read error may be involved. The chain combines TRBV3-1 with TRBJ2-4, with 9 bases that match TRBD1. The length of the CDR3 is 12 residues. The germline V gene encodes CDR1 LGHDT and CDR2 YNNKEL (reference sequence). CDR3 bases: TGTGCCAGCAGCCAAGCCGGGACAGGGTGGAACTTC. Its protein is CASSQAGTGWNF.

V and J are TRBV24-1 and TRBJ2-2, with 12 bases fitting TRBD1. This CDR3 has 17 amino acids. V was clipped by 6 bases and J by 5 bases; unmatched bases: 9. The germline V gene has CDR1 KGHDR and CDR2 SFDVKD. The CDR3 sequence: CATSLGQGAMRTGELFF. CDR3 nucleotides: TGTGCCACCAGTCTGGGACAGGGGGCGATGAGGACCGGGGAGCTGTTTTTT.

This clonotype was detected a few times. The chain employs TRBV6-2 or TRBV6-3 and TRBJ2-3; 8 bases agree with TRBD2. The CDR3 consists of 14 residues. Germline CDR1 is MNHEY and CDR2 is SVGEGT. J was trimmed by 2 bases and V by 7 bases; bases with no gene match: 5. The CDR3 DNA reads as TGTGCCAGCAAGCTAGCGGGCATCACAGATACGCAGTATTTT. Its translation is CASKLAGITDTQYF.

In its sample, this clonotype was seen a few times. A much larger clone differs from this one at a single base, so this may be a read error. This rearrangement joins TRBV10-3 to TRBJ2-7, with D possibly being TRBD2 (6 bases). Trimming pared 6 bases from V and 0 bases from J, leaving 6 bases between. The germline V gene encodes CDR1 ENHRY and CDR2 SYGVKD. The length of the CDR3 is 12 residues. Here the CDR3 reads CAISGSSYEQYF. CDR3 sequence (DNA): TGTGCCATCAGCGGGAGCTCCTACGAGCAGTACTTC.

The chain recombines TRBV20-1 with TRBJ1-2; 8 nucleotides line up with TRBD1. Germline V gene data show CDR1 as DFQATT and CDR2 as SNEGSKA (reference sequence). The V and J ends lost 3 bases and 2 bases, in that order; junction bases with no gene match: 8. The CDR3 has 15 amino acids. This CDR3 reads CSARGQAPWNYGYTF. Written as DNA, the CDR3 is TGCAGTGCTAGGGGACAGGCCCCCTGGAACTATGGCTACACCTTC.

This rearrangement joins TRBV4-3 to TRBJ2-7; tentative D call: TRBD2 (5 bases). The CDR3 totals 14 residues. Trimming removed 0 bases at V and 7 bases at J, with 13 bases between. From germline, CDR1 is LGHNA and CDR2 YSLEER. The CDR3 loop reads CASSQDRGMGEQYF. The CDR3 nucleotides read TGCGCCAGCAGCCAAGATCGGGGTATGGGGGAGCAGTACTTC.

Written as DNA, the CDR3 is TGTGCCATCAGTGAGTCGGGTCCACAGTACTTC. Its translation is CAISESGPQYF. The rearrangement links TRBV10-3 to TRBJ2-7, with unresolved D. With 0 bases removed from V and 10 bases from J, the gap between germline ends came to 7 bases. Germline lookup yields CDR1 ENHRY and CDR2 SYGVKD. CDR3 length equals 11 residues.

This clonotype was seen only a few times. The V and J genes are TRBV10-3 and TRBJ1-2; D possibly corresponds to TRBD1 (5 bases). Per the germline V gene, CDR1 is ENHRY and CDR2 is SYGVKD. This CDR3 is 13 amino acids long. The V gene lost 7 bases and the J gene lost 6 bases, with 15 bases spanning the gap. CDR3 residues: CAIMGRATNGYTF. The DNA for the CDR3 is TGTGCCATCATGGGCAGGGCAACGAATGGCTACACCTTC.

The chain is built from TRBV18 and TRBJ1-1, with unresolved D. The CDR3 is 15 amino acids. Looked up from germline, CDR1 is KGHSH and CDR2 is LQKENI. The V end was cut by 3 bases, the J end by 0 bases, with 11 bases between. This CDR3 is CASSPRPGLNTEAFF. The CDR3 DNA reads TGTGCCAGCTCACCCCGACCGGGGTTGAACACTGAAGCTTTCTTT.

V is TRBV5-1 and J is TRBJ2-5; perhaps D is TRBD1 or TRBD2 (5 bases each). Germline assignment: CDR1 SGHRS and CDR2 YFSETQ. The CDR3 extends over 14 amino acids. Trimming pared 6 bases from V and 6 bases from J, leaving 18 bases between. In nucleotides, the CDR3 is TGCGCCAGCACTACTTCCCGGGACGTGAAGACCCAGTACTTC. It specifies CASTTSRDVKTQYF.

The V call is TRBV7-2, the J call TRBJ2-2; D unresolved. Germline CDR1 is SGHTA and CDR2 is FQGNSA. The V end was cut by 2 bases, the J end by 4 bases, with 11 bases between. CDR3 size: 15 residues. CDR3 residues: CASSLMGPGTGELFF. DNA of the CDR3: TGTGCCAGCAGCTTAATGGGCCCCGGCACCGGGGAGCTGTTTTTT.